Below, one TCR beta chain is given with its context. Its antigen is as yet unknown. In germline, CDR1 is SGHRS, CDR2 YFSETQ. This CDR3 comprises 14 residues. The V and J ends lost 6 bases and 2 bases, in that order; junction bases with no gene match: 5. The repertoire was sequenced with immunoSEQ multiplex PCR; TCRdb's copy has only in-frame clones and lacks some. This table holds millions of clones, approximately 93% found once. The sample is drawn from a study of shared clonotypes between healthy human individuals. Within Nashville, Tennessee resided all donors, each a Caucasian adult. Study outcomes and limitations: The authors sampled blood alone, and tissue repertoires likely differ. Compared with clonotypes that all four donors shared, non-shared clonotypes had lower generation probabilities.

Input material: naive CD4+ T cells from PBMCs. Sample subset: CD45RA+ positively selected. This TCR came from a man between 18 and 29 years old in good health. Some clones in this sample may be carry-over from other donors' samples. The V gene is TRBV5-1, the J gene TRBJ2-1, with TRBD2 matching 7 bases. The DNA of the CDR3 is TGCGCCAGCACCCACGGGACTACCTACAATGAGCAGTTCTTC. This translates into CASTHGTTYNEQFF.